The rows below give T cell receptor beta chains drawn from one sample of a study of metastatic and nonmetastatic thyroid tumors. TCRdb used MiXCR to call clones anew from the PCR reads. This table has 15,000 or so clones, 13% appearing once. The sample taken for sequencing was blood. The receptors derive from a female donor with papillary thyroid cancer or a benign thyroid nodule (not recorded which). Some clones in this sample may be carry-over from other donors' samples. CDR3s include the opening cysteine and the closing phenylalanine or tryptophan. A D gene is named only where the DNA matches it firmly. A clone size is listed for some rows: how often the clone was seen (once, few, many), or a class if it is expanded.

few	TRBV13	TRBJ2-7	TRBD2	CASSLAPSGGGEQYF	TGTGCCAGCAGCTTAGCCCCTAGCGGGGGGGGCGAGCAGTACTTC
many	TRBV4-3	TRBJ1-5	TRBD1	CASSQRTGGNQLQHF	TGCGCCAGCAGTCAGAGGACAGGGGGCAATCAGCTCCAGCATTTT
-	TRBV20-1	TRBJ2-7	-	CSSDPQGSGVNEQYF	TGCAGTTCCGACCCCCAGGGCTCCGGTGTCAACGAGCAGTACTTC
medium-sized	TRBV6-1	TRBJ2-7	TRBD1	CASSPTGTGIYEQYF	TGTGCCAGCAGTCCAACCGGGACAGGGATATACGAGCAGTACTTC
many	TRBV11-2	TRBJ2-7	TRBD2	CASSSGKRPGLDTEQYF	TGTGCCAGCAGCTCAGGGAAAAGACCGGGACTAGATACCGAGCAGTACTTC
many	TRBV15	TRBJ1-4	-	CATSRDKGSATNEKLFF	TGTGCCACCAGCAGAGATAAAGGGTCTGCAACTAATGAAAAACTGTTTTTT
many	TRBV25-1	TRBJ1-5	-	CASSDSRGSNQPQHF	TGTGCCAGCAGTGACTCCAGGGGAAGCAATCAGCCCCAGCATTTT
many	TRBV10-1	TRBJ2-2	TRBD2	CASSGTREGMDTGELFF	TGCGCCAGCAGTGGGACCCGGGAGGGGATGGACACCGGGGAGCTGTTTTTT
medium-sized	TRBV12-3/TRBV12-4	TRBJ2-7	-	CASSLFAEQYF	TGTGCCAGCAGTTTATTTGCCGAGCAGTACTTC
many	TRBV10-3	TRBJ2-3	TRBD2	CAGSGGGPTDTQYF	TGTGCCGGGAGCGGGGGGGGGCCCACAGATACGCAGTATTTT
many	TRBV20-1	TRBJ2-7	-	CSVIKGVTYEQYF	TGCAGTGTCATCAAGGGGGTGACCTACGAGCAGTACTTC
many	TRBV4-1	TRBJ1-4	-	CASSQDRSPNEKLFF	TGCGCCAGCAGCCAAGATCGGAGTCCCAATGAAAAACTGTTTTTT
many	TRBV3-1	TRBJ1-6	-	CASSQVGQVASPLHF	TGTGCCAGCAGCCAAGTCGGACAAGTCGCTTCACCCCTCCACTTT
medium-sized	TRBV6-1	TRBJ1-5	-	CASSEDGQPQHF	TGTGCCAGCAGTGAAGATGGACAGCCCCAGCATTTT
-	TRBV7-7	TRBJ2-3	TRBD2	CDSSRGGVTDKQYF	TGTGATAGCAGCCGGGGGGGTGTGACAGATAAGCAGTATTTT
-	TRBV6-6	TRBJ1-5	-	CASSYERGSDQPQHF	TGTGCCAGCAGTTATGAGCGGGGCAGCGATCAGCCCCAGCATTTT
-	TRBV10-3	TRBJ1-2	-	CVITLGDTWDCYTF	TGTGTCATCACCCTAGGGGATACCTGGGATTGCTACACCTTC
many	TRBV20-1	TRBJ1-5	-	CSATKGNSNQPQHF	TGCAGTGCTACAAAGGGGAATAGCAATCAGCCCCAGCATTTT
many	TRBV6-5	TRBJ2-6	-	CASKPSWGGGDLSGANVLTF	TGTGCCAGCAAGCCATCATGGGGAGGGGGCGACCTCTCTGGGGCCAACGTCCTGACTTTC
medium-sized	TRBV28	TRBJ1-2	-	CASSQMSLGYTF	TGTGCCAGCAGTCAAATGAGTCTCGGCTACACCTTC
medium-sized	TRBV28	TRBJ1-2	-	CASSSSGRADYGYTF	TGTGCCAGCAGTTCTTCTGGGAGGGCGGACTATGGCTACACCTTC
many	TRBV5-4	TRBJ1-2	TRBD1	CASSPGTGSAYGYTF	TGTGCCAGCAGCCCGGGGACAGGGAGTGCCTATGGCTACACCTTC
many	TRBV2	TRBJ1-4	-	CASSKQDTAAVFF	TGTGCCAGCAGCAAACAGGACACCGCGGCGGTGTTTTTT
many	TRBV20-1	TRBJ2-6	-	CSAPYADGANVLTF	TGCAGTGCTCCTTACGCGGATGGGGCCAACGTCCTGACTTTC
many	TRBV7-6	TRBJ2-5	-	CASSLEGIQGTQYF	TGTGCCAGCAGCTTAGAAGGTATCCAAGGGACCCAGTACTTC
few	TRBV6-1	TRBJ2-7	-	CASSERRSSSYEQYF	TGTGCCAGCAGTGAAAGGAGGTCTTCCTCCTACGAGCAGTACTTC
few	TRBV12-3/TRBV12-4	TRBJ2-3	TRBD2	CASGLAQTDTQYF	TGTGCCAGTGGACTAGCTCAGACAGATACGCAGTATTTT
-	TRBV6-1	TRBJ2-7	-	CAITLLADSYEQYF	TGTGCCATCACGCTGTTAGCGGACTCCTACGAGCAGTACTTC
many	TRBV29-1	TRBJ2-7	-	CSVRDTPYEQYF	TGCAGCGTCCGGGACACCCCCTACGAGCAGTACTTC
many	TRBV28	TRBJ1-1	-	CASSRAATEALF	TGTGCCAGCAGTAGGGCAGCCACTGAAGCTCTCTTT
medium-sized	TRBV6-2/TRBV6-3	TRBJ2-7	-	CASSKTQYEQYF	TGTGCCAGCAGTAAAACCCAGTACGAGCAGTACTTC
medium-sized	TRBV28	TRBJ1-3	TRBD1	CASTASGTGISGNTIYF	TGTGCCAGCACCGCTTCTGGGACAGGAATCTCTGGAAACACCATATATTTT
many	TRBV19	TRBJ1-4	TRBD1	CASRPTDRGTFSKLFF	TGTGCCAGTAGGCCGACCGACAGGGGGACTTTTTCTAAACTGTTTTTT
many	TRBV4-3	TRBJ1-1	-	CASSQDRVGTDLNTEAFF	TGCGCCAGCAGCCAAGATCGAGTCGGGACGGATCTGAACACTGAAGCTTTCTTT
many	TRBV18	TRBJ2-5	-	CASSPGSQETQYF	TGTGCCAGCTCACCGGGCAGCCAAGAGACCCAGTACTTC
many	TRBV24-1	TRBJ2-3	TRBD1	CATRGQGRGPDTQYF	TGTGCCACCAGGGGACAGGGCCGCGGCCCAGATACGCAGTATTTT